Shown below are 18 T cell receptor beta chains from a single sample sequenced in a study of blood T cell repertoires in COVID-19. Sequencing was performed with immunoSEQ multiplex PCR; in TCRdb, only in-frame clones are kept and a portion is missing. The sample lists 150,000 to 200,000 clones, almost 80% occurring once. Sequencing was carried out using peripheral blood. Receptors originate from a woman in her seventies with acute or convalescent COVID-19.

The chain has TRBV7-9 and TRBJ2-2; D unclear. The CDR3 is made up of 13 amino acids. Trimming left V 1 base short and J 12 bases short, with 12 bases between. In germline, CDR1 is SEHNR, CDR2 FQNEAQ (reference sequence). This CDR3 is CASSLVSLEKLFF. The CDR3 DNA reads TGTGCCAGCAGCTTAGTCTCACTCGAGAAGCTGTTTTTT.

The rearrangement joins TRBV4-1 to TRBJ2-2; D perhaps matches TRBD1 (6 bases). The CDR3 sequence is 17 residues long. CDR1 is MGHRA, CDR2 YSYEKL, per germline. V shed 2 bases and J shed 2 bases, with 15 bases lying between them. DNA for the CDR3: TGCGCCAGCAGCCAATCTACTCGGACAGCCAACACCGGGGAGCTGTTTTTT. It is translated as CASSQSTRTANTGELFF.

This sequence joins TRBV2 and TRBJ1-2; perhaps TRBD1 as D (6 bases). V lost 6 bases, J lost 8 bases, and 19 bases lay in between. Germline-derived CDR1 and CDR2 are SNHLY and FYNNEI. The CDR3 runs 14 residues. The CDR3 DNA reads TGTGCCAGCAGCTCGACAGGTTTCGCAGAGGGCTACACCTTC. As protein: CASSSTGFAEGYTF.

V gene TRBV19 combines with J gene TRBJ1-5, with TRBD1 as a possible D gene (5 bases). The CDR3 runs to 14 residues. The germline V gene encodes CDR1 LNHDA and CDR2 SQIVND (reference sequence). The V gene lost 4 bases and the J gene lost 4 bases, with 11 bases spanning the gap. In DNA form, the CDR3 reads TGTGCCAGTAGTAACGGAGGGGATAATCAGCCCCAGCATTTT. This sequence encodes CASSNGGDNQPQHF.

The genes are TRBV10-2 and TRBJ2-1, with D possibly TRBD2 on 7 matching bases. The CDR3 is made up of 16 amino acids. From germline, CDR1 is WSHSY and CDR2 SAAADI. The V end was cut by 5 bases, the J end by 2 bases, with 16 bases between. The CDR3 sequence: CASSWGGQSPYNEQFF. For the CDR3, the DNA is TGCGCCAGCAGTTGGGGGGGCCAGTCGCCCTACAATGAGCAGTTCTTC.

J is TRBJ1-2 and V is TRBV20-1; D call uncertain. V lost 1 base and J lost 8, with 8 bases in between. The CDR3 spans 11 residues. Germline V gene lookup returns CDR1 DFQATT and CDR2 SNEGSKA (reference sequence). The CDR3 here is CSARAGEGYTF. For the CDR3, the DNA is TGCAGTGCTAGAGCCGGTGAGGGCTACACCTTC.

The V call is TRBV5-1, the J call TRBJ1-2; TRBD1 might be the D (6 bases). The CDR3 runs to 13 residues. CDR1 is SGHRS, CDR2 YFSETQ, per germline. V was shortened by 0 bases and J by 7 bases, with 10 bases between the two germline ends. The CDR3 loop is CASSLADRFGYTF. Here the CDR3 DNA reads TGCGCCAGCAGCTTGGCGGACAGATTTGGCTACACCTTC.

The chain links TRBV15 to TRBJ2-7; 14 nucleotides agree with TRBD2. Germline CDR1 reads LNHNV; CDR2 reads YYDKDF (reference sequence). Trimming at V came to 3 bases and at J to 5 bases, leaving 3 bases not matched to a gene. The CDR3 totals 15 residues. The CDR3 here is CATSREGLAGDEQYF. The CDR3 bases are TGTGCCACCAGCAGGGAGGGACTAGCGGGAGACGAGCAGTACTTC.

The chain carries TRBV7-3 and TRBJ2-1, with 9 nucleotides matching TRBD2. Germline V gene data show CDR1 as SGHTA and CDR2 as FQGTGA. The CDR3 runs to 15 residues. J was trimmed by 5 bases and V by 1 base; bases with no gene match: 3. The DNA of the CDR3 is TGTGCCAGCAGCTTAAGAGCGGGAGGAAACAATGAGCAGTTCTTC. This translates into CASSLRAGGNNEQFF.

This chain connects TRBV3-1 (or the pseudogene TRBV3-2) to TRBJ1-2; D perhaps matches TRBD1 (5 bases). V lost 1 base, J lost 2 bases, and 8 bases lay in between. Germline assignment: CDR1 LGHDT and CDR2 YNNKEL (reference sequence). The CDR3 covers 14 residues. CDR3 sequence reads: CASSQGGGNYGYTF. In DNA form, the CDR3 reads TGTGCCAGCAGCCAAGGGGGCGGAAACTATGGCTACACCTTC.

This clone was observed a handful of times. The chain combines TRBV11-2 with TRBJ2-3, with TRBD1 matching over 7 bases. V was pared by 3 bases and J by 2 bases, with 8 bases of the junction left unmatched. CDR3 size: 16 residues. In germline, CDR1 is SGHAT, CDR2 FQNNGV. This CDR3 reads CASSFRGRRDTDTQYF. CDR3 DNA sequence: TGTGCCAGCAGCTTCAGGGGGAGACGCGACACAGATACGCAGTATTTT.

The chain combines TRBV5-1 with TRBJ2-1; 7 bases line up with TRBD1. CDR3 length: 14 residues. The junction had 6 bases not matched to a gene; V was cut back by 9 bases and J by 0 bases. Germline CDR1 and CDR2: SGHRS and YFSETQ. The CDR3 DNA follows: TGCGCCACCCAAAGGGACAGCTCCTACAATGAGCAGTTCTTC. Protein: CATQRDSSYNEQFF.

V is TRBV5-6 and J is TRBJ2-5, with TRBD1 identical over 7 bases. The CDR3 spans 13 residues. The V segment lost 10 bases and the J segment 2 bases; nucleotides outside the gene matches: 8. The germline V gene encodes CDR1 SGHDT and CDR2 YYEEEE. The CDR3 spells CAAERQGQETQYF. DNA for the CDR3: TGTGCCGCAGAGCGACAGGGACAAGAGACCCAGTACTTC.

V usage is TRBV11-2 and J usage is TRBJ2-3, with D perhaps matching TRBD2 (6 bases). This CDR3 is built from 16 residues. Trimming removed 7 bases at V and 2 bases at J, with 19 bases between. Germline V gives CDR1 SGHAT, CDR2 FQNNGV. The CDR3 sequence: CASMFRGGRYTDTQYF. DNA for the CDR3: TGTGCCAGCATGTTTCGGGGAGGACGTTACACAGATACGCAGTATTTT.

V gene TRBV19 combines with J gene TRBJ2-5, with TRBD2 matching over 11 bases. In germline, CDR1 is LNHDA, CDR2 SQIVND (reference sequence). The V segment lost 1 base and the J segment 5 bases; nucleotides outside the gene matches: 6. This CDR3 contains 16 residues. The chain's CDR3 is CASSIGGLAVKETQYF. CDR3 coding DNA: TGTGCCAGTAGTATAGGGGGACTAGCGGTAAAGGAGACCCAGTACTTC.

This chain joins TRBV7-9 and TRBJ1-6; 7 bases map to TRBD1. With 4 bases clipped from V and 6 bases from J, the junction kept 12 bases outside the gene matches. Per the germline V gene, CDR1 is SEHNR and CDR2 is FQNEAQ (reference sequence). The length of the CDR3 is 17 residues. CDR3 loop: CASSSAPGQTINSPLHF. CDR3 nucleotides: TGTGCCAGCAGCTCCGCCCCGGGACAGACGATTAATTCACCCCTCCACTTT.

This sequence joins TRBV12-3 or TRBV12-4 and TRBJ1-2; a possible D gene is TRBD1 (6 bases). The CDR3 runs to 13 residues. The V end was cut by 5 bases, the J end by 7 bases, with 14 bases between. The CDR3, as DNA: TGTGCCAGCAGTCGTGAGGGGGATCGTGGCTACACCTTC. It specifies CASSREGDRGYTF.

The CDR3 protein is CASSPEQGLVEKLFF. DNA of the CDR3: TGTGCCAGCAGCCCCGAACAGGGTTTGGTTGAAAAACTGTTTTTT. The V call is TRBV14, the J call TRBJ1-4, with a possible D match to TRBD1 (6 bases). Looked up from germline, CDR1 is SGHDN and CDR2 is FVKESK. The CDR3 runs 15 residues. Trimming stripped 4 bases from V and 7 bases from J, with 16 bases between.